This T cell receptor beta chain was identified in a study of cytomegalovirus exposure and HLA in healthy donors. Findings of the study overall: Later analysis showed most CMV-associated TCR beta chains appearing HLA-restricted.

Germline V gene sequence: CDR1 SGHTA, CDR2 FQGNSA. The CDR3 loop spans 15 amino acids. V lost 5 bases and J lost 4; bases outside the gene matches: 9. About this clone: Its antigen is undetermined.

Use of 60 Vbeta and 13 Jbeta primers characterized the PCR. The protocol was immunoSEQ multiplex PCR, while the TCRdb copy is restricted to in-frame clones and leaves out a portion. The sample yields 89,000 or so clones, more than 70% seen once. This rearrangement joins TRBV7-2 to TRBJ2-5; 8 nucleotides align to TRBD2. The sequence was obtained from a man between 18 and 29 years old in good health and CMV-seropositive. Sequenced: PBMCs. As DNA, the CDR3 is TGTGCCAGCAGCGAAGGACTAGCCGATCGAGAGACCCAGTACTTC. Translating it yields CASSEGLADRETQYF.